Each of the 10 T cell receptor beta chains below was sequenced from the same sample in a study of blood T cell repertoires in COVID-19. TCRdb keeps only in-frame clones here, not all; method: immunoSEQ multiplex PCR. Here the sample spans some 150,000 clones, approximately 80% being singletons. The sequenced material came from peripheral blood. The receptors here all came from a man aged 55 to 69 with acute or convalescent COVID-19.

This chain's CDR3 is CASSLGGGQPQHF. CDR3 in DNA: TGTGCCAGCAGCTTAGGAGGCGGTCAGCCCCAGCATTTT. V gene TRBV7-3 combines with J gene TRBJ1-5; D is unresolved. CDR3 length: 13 residues. Germline CDR1 SGHTA, CDR2 FQGTGA. Trimming left V 2 bases short and J 6 bases short, with 8 bases between. The full variable domain, completed using reference TRBV7-3 and TRBJ1-5, is GAGVSQTPSNKVTEKGKYVELRCDPISGHTALYWYRQSLGQGPEFLIYFQGTGAADDSGLPNDRFFAVRPEGSVSTLKIQRTERGDSAVYLCASSLGGGQPQHFGDGTRLSIL.

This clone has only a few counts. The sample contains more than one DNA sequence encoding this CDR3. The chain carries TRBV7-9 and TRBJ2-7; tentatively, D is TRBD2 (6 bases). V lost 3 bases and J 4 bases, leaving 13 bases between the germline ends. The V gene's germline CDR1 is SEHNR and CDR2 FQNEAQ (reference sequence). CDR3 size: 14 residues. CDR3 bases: TGTGCCAGCAGCTTTAGCGGAGGGAGATACGAGCAGTACTTC. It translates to CASSFSGGRYEQYF.

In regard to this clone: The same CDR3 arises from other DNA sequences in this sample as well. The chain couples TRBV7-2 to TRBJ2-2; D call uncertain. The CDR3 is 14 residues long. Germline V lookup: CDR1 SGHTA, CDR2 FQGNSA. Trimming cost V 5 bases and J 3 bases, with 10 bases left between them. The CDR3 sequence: CASSRRVDTGELFF. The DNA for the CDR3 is TGTGCCAGCAGCCGGAGAGTCGACACCGGGGAGCTGTTTTTT.

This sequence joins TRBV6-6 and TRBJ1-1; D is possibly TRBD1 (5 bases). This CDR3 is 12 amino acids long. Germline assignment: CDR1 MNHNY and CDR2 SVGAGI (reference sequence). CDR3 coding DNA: TGTTCCGGGAGGGGCAGGAACACTGAAGCTTTCTTT. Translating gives CSGRGRNTEAFF.

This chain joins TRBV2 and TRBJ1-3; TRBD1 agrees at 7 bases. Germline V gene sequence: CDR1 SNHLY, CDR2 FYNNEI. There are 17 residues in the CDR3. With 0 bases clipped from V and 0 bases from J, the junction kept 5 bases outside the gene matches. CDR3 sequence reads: CASSEAPGQLSGNTIYF. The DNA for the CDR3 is TGTGCCAGCAGTGAAGCTCCGGGACAGCTCTCTGGAAACACCATATATTTT.

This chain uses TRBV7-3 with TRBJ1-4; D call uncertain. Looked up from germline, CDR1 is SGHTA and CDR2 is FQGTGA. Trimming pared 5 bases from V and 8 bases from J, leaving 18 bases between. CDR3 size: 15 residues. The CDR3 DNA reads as TGTGCCAGCAGCCCCCTAACGAGGCCGGGGGAAAAACTGTTTTTT. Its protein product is CASSPLTRPGEKLFF.

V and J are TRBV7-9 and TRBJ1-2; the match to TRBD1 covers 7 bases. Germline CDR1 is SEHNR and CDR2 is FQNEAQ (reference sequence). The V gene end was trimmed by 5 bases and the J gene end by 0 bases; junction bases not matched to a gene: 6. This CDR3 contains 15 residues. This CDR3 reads CASSREGAPNYGYTF. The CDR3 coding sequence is TGTGCCAGCAGCAGAGAGGGGGCTCCTAACTATGGCTACACCTTC.

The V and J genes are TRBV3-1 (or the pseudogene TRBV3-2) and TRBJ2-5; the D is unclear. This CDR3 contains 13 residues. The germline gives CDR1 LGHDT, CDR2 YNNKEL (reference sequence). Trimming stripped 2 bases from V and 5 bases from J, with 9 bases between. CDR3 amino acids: CASSQPGPETQYF. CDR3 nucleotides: TGTGCCAGCAGCCAACCAGGCCCGGAGACCCAGTACTTC.

The CDR3 here is CASSLAGGDGVRNQPQHF. The DNA of the CDR3 is TGTGCCAGCAGCTTAGCCGGAGGGGACGGAGTAAGAAATCAGCCCCAGCATTTT. The V gene is TRBV7-2, the J gene TRBJ1-5, with D perhaps matching TRBD1 (5 bases). The CDR3 totals 18 residues. Deletions cut 0 bases from V and 4 bases from J, with 19 bases between. Germline V gene data show CDR1 as SGHTA and CDR2 as FQGNSA.

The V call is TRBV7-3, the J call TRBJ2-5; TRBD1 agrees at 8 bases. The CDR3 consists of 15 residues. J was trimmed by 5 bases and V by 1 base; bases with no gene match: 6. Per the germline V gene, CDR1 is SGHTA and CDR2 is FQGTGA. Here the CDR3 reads CASSLNAGGLETQYF. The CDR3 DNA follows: TGTGCCAGCAGCTTAAACGCAGGGGGCCTGGAGACCCAGTACTTC.